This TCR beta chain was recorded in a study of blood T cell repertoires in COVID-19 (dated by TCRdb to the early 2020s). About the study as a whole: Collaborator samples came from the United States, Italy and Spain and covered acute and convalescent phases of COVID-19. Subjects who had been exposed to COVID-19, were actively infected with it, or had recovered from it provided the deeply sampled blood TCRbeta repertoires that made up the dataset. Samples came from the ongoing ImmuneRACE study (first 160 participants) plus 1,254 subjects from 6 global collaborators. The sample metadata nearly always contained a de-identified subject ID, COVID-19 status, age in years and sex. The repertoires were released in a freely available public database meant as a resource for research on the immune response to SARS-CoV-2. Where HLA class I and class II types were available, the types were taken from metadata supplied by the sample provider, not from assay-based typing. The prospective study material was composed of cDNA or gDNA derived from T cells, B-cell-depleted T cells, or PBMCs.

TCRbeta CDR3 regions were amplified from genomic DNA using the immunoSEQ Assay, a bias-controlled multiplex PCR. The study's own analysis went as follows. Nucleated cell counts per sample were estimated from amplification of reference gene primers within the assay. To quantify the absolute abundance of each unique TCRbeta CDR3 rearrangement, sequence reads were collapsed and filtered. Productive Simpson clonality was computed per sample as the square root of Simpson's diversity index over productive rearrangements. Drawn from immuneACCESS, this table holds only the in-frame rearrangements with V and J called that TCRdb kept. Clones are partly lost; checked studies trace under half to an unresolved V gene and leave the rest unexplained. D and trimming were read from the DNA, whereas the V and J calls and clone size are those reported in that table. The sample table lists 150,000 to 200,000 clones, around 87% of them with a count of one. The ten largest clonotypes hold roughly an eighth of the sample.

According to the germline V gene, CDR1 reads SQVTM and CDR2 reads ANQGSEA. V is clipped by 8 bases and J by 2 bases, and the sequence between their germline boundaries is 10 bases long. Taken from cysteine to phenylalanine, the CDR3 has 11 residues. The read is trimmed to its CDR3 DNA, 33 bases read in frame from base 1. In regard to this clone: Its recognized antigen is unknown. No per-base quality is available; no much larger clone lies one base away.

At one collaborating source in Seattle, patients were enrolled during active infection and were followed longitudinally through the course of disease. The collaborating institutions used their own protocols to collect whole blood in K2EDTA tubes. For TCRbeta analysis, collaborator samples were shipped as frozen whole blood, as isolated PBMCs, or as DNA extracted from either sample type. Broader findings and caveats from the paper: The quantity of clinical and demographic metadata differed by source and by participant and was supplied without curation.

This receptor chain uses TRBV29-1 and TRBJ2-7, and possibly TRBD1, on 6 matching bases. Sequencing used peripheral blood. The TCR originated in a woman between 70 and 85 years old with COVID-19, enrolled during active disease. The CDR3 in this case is CSIRTAYEQYF. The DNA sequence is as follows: TGCAGCATCCGGACAGCCTACGAGCAGTACTTC.